This T cell receptor (beta chain) is drawn from a study of blood T cell repertoires in COVID-19. Study overall: There were acute and convalescent COVID-19 samples, and they came from the United States, Italy and Spain. T cells, B-cell-depleted T cells, or PBMCs provided the cDNA or gDNA that served as material.

The V segment lost 3 bases and the J segment 4 bases; nucleotides outside the gene matches: 14. The CDR3 runs 18 residues. CDR1 is SGHNT and CDR2 is YYREEE in the germline V gene (reference sequence). Authors' analysis steps: Amplification with reference gene primers provided the estimates of nucleated cell counts. The protocol was immunoSEQ multiplex PCR, while the TCRdb copy is restricted to in-frame clones and leaves out a portion. V, J and clone size are those of that table, while D and trimming were read from the DNA. The sample records some 230,000 clones, around 82% being singletons. The sequence was obtained from an older woman with acute or convalescent COVID-19. The rearrangement joins TRBV5-4 to TRBJ2-5, with 11 bases fitting TRBD2. The sequenced sample consisted of peripheral blood. The CDR3 region is CASSSLQKTSGGGETQYF. Written as DNA, the CDR3 is TGTGCCAGCAGCTCCCTACAGAAAACTAGCGGGGGTGGAGAGACCCAGTACTTC. The full variable domain, its missing parts supplied by reference TRBV5-4 and TRBJ2-5, is ETGVTQSPTHLIKTRGQQVTLRCSSQSGHNTVSWYQQALGQGPQFIFQYYREEENGRGNFPPRFSGLQFPNYSSELNVNALELDDSALYLCASSSLQKTSGGGETQYFGPGTRLLVL.